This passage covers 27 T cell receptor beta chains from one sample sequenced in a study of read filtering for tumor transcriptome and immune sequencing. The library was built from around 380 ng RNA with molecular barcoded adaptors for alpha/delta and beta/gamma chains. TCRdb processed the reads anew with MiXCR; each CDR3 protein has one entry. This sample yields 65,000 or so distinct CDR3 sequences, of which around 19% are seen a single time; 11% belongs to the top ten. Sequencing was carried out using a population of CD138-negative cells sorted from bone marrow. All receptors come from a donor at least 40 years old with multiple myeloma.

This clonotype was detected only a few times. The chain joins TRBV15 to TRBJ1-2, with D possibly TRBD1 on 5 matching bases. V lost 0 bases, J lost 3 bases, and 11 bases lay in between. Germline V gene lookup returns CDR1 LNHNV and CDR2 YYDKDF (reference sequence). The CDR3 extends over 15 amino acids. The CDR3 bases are TGTGCCACCAGCAGAGACGGGGGGATGGACTATGGCTACACCTTC. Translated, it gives CATSRDGGMDYGYTF. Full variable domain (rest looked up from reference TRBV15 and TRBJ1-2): DAMVIQNPRYQVTQFGKPVTLSCSQTLNHNVMYWYQQKSSQAPKLLFHYYDKDFNNEADTPDNFQSRRPNTSFCFLDIRSPGLGDTAMYLCATSRDGGMDYGYTFGSGTRLTVV.

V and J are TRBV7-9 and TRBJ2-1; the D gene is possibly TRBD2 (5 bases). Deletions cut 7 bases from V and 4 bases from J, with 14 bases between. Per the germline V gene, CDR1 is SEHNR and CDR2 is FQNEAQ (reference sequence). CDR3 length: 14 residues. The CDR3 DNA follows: TGTGCCAGCACGACCCGAGCGGAGTACAATGAGCAGTTCTTC. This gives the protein CASTTRAEYNEQFF.

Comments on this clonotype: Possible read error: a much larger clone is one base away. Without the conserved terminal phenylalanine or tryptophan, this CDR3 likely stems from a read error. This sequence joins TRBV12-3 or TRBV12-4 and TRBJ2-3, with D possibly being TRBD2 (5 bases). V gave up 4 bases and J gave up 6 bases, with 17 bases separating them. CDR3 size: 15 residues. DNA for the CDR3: TGTGCCAGCAGTTCCCCGGGATCGCCGGTGGATACGCAGTATCTT. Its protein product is CASSSPGSPVDTQYL.

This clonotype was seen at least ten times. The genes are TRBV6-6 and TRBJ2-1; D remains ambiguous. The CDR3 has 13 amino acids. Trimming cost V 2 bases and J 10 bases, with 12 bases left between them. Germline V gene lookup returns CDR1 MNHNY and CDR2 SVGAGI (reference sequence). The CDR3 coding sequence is TGTGCCAGCAGTTACCCCAGAGCCCCCGAGCAGTTCTTC. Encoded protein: CASSYPRAPEQFF.

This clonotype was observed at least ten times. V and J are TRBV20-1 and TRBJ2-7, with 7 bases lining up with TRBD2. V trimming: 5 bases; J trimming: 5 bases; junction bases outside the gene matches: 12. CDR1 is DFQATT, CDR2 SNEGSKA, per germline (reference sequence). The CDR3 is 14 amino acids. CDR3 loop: CSAVPSGARHEQYF. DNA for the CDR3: TGCAGTGCTGTGCCCAGCGGGGCCAGGCACGAGCAGTACTTC.

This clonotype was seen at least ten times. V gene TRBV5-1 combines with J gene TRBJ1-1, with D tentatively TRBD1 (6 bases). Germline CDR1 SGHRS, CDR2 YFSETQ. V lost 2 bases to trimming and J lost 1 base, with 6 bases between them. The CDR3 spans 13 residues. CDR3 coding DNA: TGCGCCAGCAGCTTACAGGGGAACACTGAAGCTTTCTTT. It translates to CASSLQGNTEAFF.

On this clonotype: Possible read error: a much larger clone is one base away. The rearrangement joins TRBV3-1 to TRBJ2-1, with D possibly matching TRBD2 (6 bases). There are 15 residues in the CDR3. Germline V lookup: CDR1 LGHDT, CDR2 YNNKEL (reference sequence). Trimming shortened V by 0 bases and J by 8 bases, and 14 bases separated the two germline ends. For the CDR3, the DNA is TGTGCCAGCAGCCAAGAAGGCGGGATGGGCGATGAGCAGTTCTTC. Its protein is CASSQEGGMGDEQFF.

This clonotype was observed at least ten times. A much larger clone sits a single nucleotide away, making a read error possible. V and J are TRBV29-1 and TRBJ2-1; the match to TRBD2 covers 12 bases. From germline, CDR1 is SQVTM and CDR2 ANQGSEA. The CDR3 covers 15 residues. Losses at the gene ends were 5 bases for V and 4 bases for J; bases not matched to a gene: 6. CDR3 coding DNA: TGCAGCGTTAAGGGGACTAGCGGGTCTTACAATGAGCAGTTCTTC. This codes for CSVKGTSGSYNEQFF.

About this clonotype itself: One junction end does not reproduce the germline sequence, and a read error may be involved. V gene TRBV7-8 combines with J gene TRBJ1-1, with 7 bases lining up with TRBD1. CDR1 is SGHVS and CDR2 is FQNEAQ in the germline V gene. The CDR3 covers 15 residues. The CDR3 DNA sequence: TGTGCCAGCAGCTCCCCGGACAGGATGAACACTAAAGCTTTCTTT. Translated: CASSSPDRMNTKAFF. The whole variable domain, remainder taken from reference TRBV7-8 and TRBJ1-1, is GAGVSQSPRYKVAKRGQDVALRCDPISGHVSLFWYQQALGQGPEFLTYFQNEAQLDKSGLPSDRFFAERPEGSVSTLKIQRTQQEDSAVYLCASSSPDRMNTKAFFGQGTRLTVV.

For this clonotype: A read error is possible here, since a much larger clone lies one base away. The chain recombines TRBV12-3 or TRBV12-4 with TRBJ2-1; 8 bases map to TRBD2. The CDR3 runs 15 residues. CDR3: CPSSQSGSSNNEQFF. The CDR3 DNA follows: TGTCCCAGCAGCCAAAGCGGGAGCTCCAACAATGAGCAGTTCTTC.

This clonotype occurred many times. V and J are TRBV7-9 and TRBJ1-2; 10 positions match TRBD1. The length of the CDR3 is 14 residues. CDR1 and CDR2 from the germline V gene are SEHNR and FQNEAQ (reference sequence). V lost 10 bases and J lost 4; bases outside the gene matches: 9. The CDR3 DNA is TGTGCCACTTCCCAAAGGGACAGGGGCTATGGCTACACCTTC. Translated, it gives CATSQRDRGYGYTF.

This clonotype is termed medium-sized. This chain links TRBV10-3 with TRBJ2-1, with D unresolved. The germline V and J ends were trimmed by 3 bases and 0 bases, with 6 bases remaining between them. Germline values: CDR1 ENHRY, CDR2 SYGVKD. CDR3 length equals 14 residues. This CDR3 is CAISEHSSYNEQFF. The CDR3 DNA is TGTGCCATCAGTGAACATAGCTCCTACAATGAGCAGTTCTTC.

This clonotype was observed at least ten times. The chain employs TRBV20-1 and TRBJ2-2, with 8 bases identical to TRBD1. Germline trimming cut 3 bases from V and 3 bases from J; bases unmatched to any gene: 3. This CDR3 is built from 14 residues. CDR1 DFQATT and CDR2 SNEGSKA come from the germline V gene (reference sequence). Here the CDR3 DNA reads TGCAGTGCTAGTACGGACAGGGACACCGGGGAGCTGTTTTTT. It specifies CSASTDRDTGELFF.

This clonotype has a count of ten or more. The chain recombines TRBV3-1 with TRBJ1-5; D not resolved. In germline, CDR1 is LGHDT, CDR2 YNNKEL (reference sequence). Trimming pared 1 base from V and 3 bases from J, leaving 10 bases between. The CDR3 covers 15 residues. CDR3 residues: CASSQVASPNQPQHF. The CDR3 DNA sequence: TGTGCCAGCAGCCAAGTCGCGAGCCCCAATCAGCCCCAGCATTTT.

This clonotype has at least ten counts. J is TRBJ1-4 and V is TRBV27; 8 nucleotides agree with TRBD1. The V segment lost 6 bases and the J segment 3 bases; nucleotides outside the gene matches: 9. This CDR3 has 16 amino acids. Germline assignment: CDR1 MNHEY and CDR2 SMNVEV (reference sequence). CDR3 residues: CASRRAGGASNEKLFF. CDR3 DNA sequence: TGTGCCAGCAGAAGGGCAGGGGGCGCGTCTAATGAAAAACTGTTTTTT. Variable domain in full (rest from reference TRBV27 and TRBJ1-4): EAQVTQNPRYLITVTGKKLTVTCSQNMNHEYMSWYRQDPGLGLRQIYYSMNVEVTDKGDVPEGYKVSRKEKRNFPLILESPSPNQTSLYFCASRRAGGASNEKLFFGSGTQLSVL.

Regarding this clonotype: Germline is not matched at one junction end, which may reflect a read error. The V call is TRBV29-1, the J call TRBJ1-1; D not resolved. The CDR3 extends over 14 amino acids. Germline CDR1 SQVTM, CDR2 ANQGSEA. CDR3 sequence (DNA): TGCAGCGTTGACGATTCGGCGGTGAACACTGAAGCTTCCTTT. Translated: CSVDDSAVNTEASF.

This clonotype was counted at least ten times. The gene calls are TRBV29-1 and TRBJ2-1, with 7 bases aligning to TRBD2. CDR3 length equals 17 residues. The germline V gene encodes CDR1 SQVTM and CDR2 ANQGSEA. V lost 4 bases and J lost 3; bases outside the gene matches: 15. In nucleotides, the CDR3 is TGCAGCGTTGTTCCTCCAGCGGGGTGGTCGGGCTACAATGAGCAGTTCTTC. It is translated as CSVVPPAGWSGYNEQFF.

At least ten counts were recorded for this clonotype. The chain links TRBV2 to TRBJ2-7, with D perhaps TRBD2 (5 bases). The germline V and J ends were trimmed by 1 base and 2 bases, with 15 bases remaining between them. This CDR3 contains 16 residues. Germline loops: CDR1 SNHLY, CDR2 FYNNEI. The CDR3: CASSEGSVAIPYEQYF. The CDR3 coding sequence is TGTGCCAGCAGTGAAGGGTCGGTAGCGATCCCCTACGAGCAGTACTTC.

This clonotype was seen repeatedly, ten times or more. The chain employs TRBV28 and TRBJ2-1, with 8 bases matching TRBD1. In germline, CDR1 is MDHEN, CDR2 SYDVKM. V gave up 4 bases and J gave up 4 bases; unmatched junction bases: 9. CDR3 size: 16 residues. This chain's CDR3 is CASSSPWTGQYNEQFF. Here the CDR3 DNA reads TGTGCCAGCAGTTCTCCCTGGACAGGGCAATACAATGAGCAGTTCTTC.

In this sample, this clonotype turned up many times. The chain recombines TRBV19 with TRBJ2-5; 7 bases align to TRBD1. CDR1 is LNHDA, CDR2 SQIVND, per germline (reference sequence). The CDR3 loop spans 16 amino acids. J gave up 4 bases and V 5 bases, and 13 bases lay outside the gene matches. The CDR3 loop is CASSSAGTVIRETQYF. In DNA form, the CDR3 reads TGTGCCAGTAGTTCAGCCGGGACAGTAATCCGAGAGACCCAGTACTTC.

Here the CDR3 reads CASSQDLGRTGIVDTEAFF. CDR3 DNA sequence: TGTGCCAGCAGCCAAGATCTCGGAAGGACAGGGATCGTGGACACTGAAGCTTTCTTT. The chain couples TRBV3-1 to TRBJ1-1; 8 bases are a match to TRBD1. The CDR3 sequence is 19 residues long. Germline CDR1 is LGHDT and CDR2 is YNNKEL (reference sequence). V dropped 0 bases and J dropped 3; count of bases not matched to a gene: 15.

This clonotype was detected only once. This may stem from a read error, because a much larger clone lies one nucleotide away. The CDR3 is CASCLGTRDSNEQFF. The CDR3 region has the DNA TGCGCCAGCTGCTTGGGGACTAGGGATTCCAATGAGCAGTTCTTC. V is TRBV5-1 and J is TRBJ2-1; TRBD2 aligns across 8 bases. Germline CDR1 reads SGHRS; CDR2 reads YFSETQ. This CDR3 is built from 15 residues.

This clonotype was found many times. The CDR3 nucleotides are TGCAGTGCTAGTGGGGGGCTCGGCACAGATACGCAGTATTTT. Translated, it gives CSASGGLGTDTQYF. This chain uses TRBV20-1 with TRBJ2-3; D tentatively fits TRBD1 or TRBD2 (6 bases each). The germline V gene encodes CDR1 DFQATT and CDR2 SNEGSKA (reference sequence). The CDR3 sequence is 14 residues long. V lost 3 bases, J lost 1 base, and 11 bases lay in between.

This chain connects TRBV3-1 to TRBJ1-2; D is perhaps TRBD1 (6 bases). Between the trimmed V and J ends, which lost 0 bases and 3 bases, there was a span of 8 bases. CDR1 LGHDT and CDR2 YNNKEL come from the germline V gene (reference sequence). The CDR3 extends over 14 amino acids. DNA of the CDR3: TGTGCCAGCAGCCAAGAAGGGGGAGACTATGGCTACACCTTC. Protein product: CASSQEGGDYGYTF.

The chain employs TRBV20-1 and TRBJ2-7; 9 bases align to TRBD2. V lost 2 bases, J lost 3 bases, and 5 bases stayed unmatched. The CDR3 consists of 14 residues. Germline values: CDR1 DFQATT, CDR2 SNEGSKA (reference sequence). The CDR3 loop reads CSARPWTSDYEQYF. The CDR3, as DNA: TGCAGTGCTAGACCGTGGACTAGCGACTACGAGCAGTACTTC.

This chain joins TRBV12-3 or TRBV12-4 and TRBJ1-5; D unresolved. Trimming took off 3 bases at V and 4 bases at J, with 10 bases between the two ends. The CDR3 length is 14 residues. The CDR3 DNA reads TGTGCCAGCAGTTTCGGACTAAGGAATCAGCCCCAGCATTTT. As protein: CASSFGLRNQPQHF.

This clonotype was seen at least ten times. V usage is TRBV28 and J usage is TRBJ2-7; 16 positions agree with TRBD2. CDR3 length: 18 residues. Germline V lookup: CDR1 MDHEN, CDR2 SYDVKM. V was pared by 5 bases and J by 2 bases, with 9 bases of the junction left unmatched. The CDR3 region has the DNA TGTGCCAGCAGTCTCCCTCCGGGACTAGCGGGAGGGACCTACGAGCAGTACTTC. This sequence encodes CASSLPPGLAGGTYEQYF.